A single TCR beta chain is shown here with its context. Its antigen has not been determined. Qualities for individual bases were not recorded, and no much larger clone is one base off. Including cysteine and phenylalanine, the CDR3 has 14 amino acids. Only CDR3 DNA is held: 42 bases, read in frame from base 1. According to the germline V gene, CDR1 reads SGHTA and CDR2 reads FQGNSA. V sheds 5 bases and J sheds 5 bases, leaving 15 bases between their ends. This record comes from a study of control samples from healthy donors and cancer patients (TCRdb year 2020). Library preparation used the immunoSEQ multiplex PCR assay. This is the immuneACCESS table as TCRdb keeps it, with only in-frame sequences that have V and J called. A part of the clones is gone; compared with another copy, unresolved V genes explain less than half, and the rest is unexplained. The sample table contains some 96,000 clones; only one count was recorded for about 90% of them. 15% to 20% of the sample goes to the ten largest clones.

This chain is built from TRBV7-2 and TRBJ2-5, and perhaps TRBD2 as D gene, on 6 matching bases. The clonotype originates from a woman aged 45-59 years in good health. Sequencing input: blood. The CDR3 in this case is CASSDPGLQETQYF. At the DNA level, the sequence is TGTGCCAGCAGCGACCCGGGACTTCAGGAGACCCAGTACTTC.